This TCR beta chain is drawn from a study of CD4 T cells in relation to SARS-CoV-2 and coronaviruses. Study context: The restricting HLA molecule for shared crossreactive spike epitopes was mapped. Findings and limits, study-wide: No donor gave both pre-pandemic and post-infection samples. About 65% of donors had memory CD4+ clonotypes crossrecognizing SARS-CoV-2 and common cold coronavirus spike.

Of note for this clone: Its specificity is unknown.

CDR3 size: 16 residues. Per germline, CDR1 SGHAT and CDR2 FQNNGV. Between the trimmed V and J ends, which lost 1 base and 0 bases, there was a span of 9 bases. Produced via immunoSEQ multiplex PCR; TCRdb's table is partial and in-frame only. The sample lists about 18,000 clones, around 74% occurring once. The unexposed donors gave CD4+ T cells in about 2011-2018, prior to COVID-19. CD4+ T cells were isolated from the cells after more than nine days of culture. Fresh IL-2 medium replaced half the medium on days 3 and 7. This chain links TRBV11-2 with TRBJ2-2; D tentatively reads TRBD1 or TRBD2 (5 bases each). The sequence came from a human donor in good health. The sequencing input was CD4+ T cells from PBMCs, cultured in vitro. The CDR3 region is CASSLGQGPNTGELFF. The CDR3 nucleotides read TGTGCCAGCAGCTTAGGGCAGGGACCGAACACCGGGGAGCTGTTTTTT.